These 16 T cell receptor beta chains were sequenced from one sample in a study of T cells in narcolepsy (dated by TCRdb to between 2017 and 2018). Libraries came from the immunoSEQ multiplex PCR assay. Drawn from immuneACCESS, this table holds only the in-frame rearrangements with V and J called that TCRdb kept. Clones are partly lost; checked studies trace under half to an unresolved V gene and leave the rest unexplained. In all, the sample holds around 24,000 clones, and roughly 77% of those were seen once. The ten largest make up around 1% of the sample. The source material was memory (CD45RA-) CD4+ T cells from blood. Interpreted using the paper, the cell subset or site label stands for: memory T cells sorted ex vivo from peripheral blood. The receptors come from a human donor in good health.

The chain employs TRBV29-1 and TRBJ2-1, with D unresolved. The CDR3 contains 10 residues. V lost 6 bases to trimming and J lost 5 bases, with 5 bases between them. Per germline, CDR1 SQVTM and CDR2 ANQGSEA. CDR3 residues: CSVANNEQFF. CDR3 DNA sequence: TGCAGCGTCGCTAACAATGAGCAGTTCTTC.

The chain has TRBV7-3 and TRBJ1-1; no definite D call. Trimming took 4 bases from V and 1 from J, leaving 7 bases between them. This CDR3 is built from 13 residues. The V gene's germline CDR1 is SGHTA and CDR2 FQGTGA. This CDR3 reads CASSSDWNTEAFF. The DNA for the CDR3 is TGTGCCAGCAGCTCGGACTGGAACACTGAAGCTTTCTTT. The full variable domain, completed using reference TRBV7-3 and TRBJ1-1, is GAGVSQTPSNKVTEKGKYVELRCDPISGHTALYWYRQSLGQGPEFLIYFQGTGAADDSGLPNDRFFAVRPEGSVSTLKIQRTERGDSAVYLCASSSDWNTEAFFGQGTRLTVV.

V usage is TRBV27 and J usage is TRBJ1-5; no definite D call. The V end lost 6 bases, the J end lost 4 bases, and 13 bases lay between the germline ends. The CDR3 is 14 residues long. Germline lookup yields CDR1 MNHEY and CDR2 SMNVEV (reference sequence). DNA for the CDR3: TGTGCCAGCAGCGACCGGCGGGTTAATCAGCCCCAGCATTTT. This sequence encodes CASSDRRVNQPQHF.

Regarding this clone: One end of the junction is discordant with germline, which a read error may explain. The chain is built from TRBV5-6 and TRBJ2-6, with D tentatively TRBD1 (5 bases). Germline V gives CDR1 SGHDT, CDR2 YYEEEE. The length of the CDR3 is 17 residues. CDR3 region: CASSFWGTSSGTNVLTF. In DNA, the CDR3 is TGTGCCAGCAGCTTTTGGGGCACAAGCTCTGGGACCAACGTCCTGACTTTC. Based on the CDR3 plus reference TRBV5-6 and TRBJ2-6, the full variable domain is DAGVTQSPTHLIKTRGQQVTLRCSPKSGHDTVSWYQQALGQGPQFIFQYYEEEERQRGNFPDRFSGHQFPNYSSELNVNALLLGDSALYLCASSFWGTSSGTNVLTFGAGSRLTVL.

This clone was counted only a few times. The chain recombines TRBV5-1 with TRBJ1-1; 8 bases map to TRBD1. V was clipped by 0 bases and J by 4 bases; unmatched bases: 17. This CDR3 has 19 amino acids. CDR1 is SGHRS and CDR2 is YFSETQ in the germline V gene. The CDR3 here is CASSLEGPNRGDKGTEAFF. In DNA form, the CDR3 reads TGCGCCAGCAGCTTGGAAGGTCCGAACAGGGGGGATAAAGGCACTGAAGCTTTCTTT.

This clone appeared a few times. The rearrangement joins TRBV2 to TRBJ1-3, with a possible D match to TRBD1 (5 bases). V lost 8 bases and J lost 0, with 8 bases in between. This CDR3 has 13 residues. CDR1 and CDR2 from the germline V gene are SNHLY and FYNNEI. CDR3 region: CASVRVSGNTIYF. The DNA of the CDR3 is TGTGCCAGCGTCAGGGTCTCTGGAAACACCATATATTTT.

This chain connects TRBV28 to TRBJ2-6, with a tentative D call TRBD1 (5 bases). With 3 bases removed from V and 3 bases from J, the gap between germline ends came to 18 bases. This CDR3 region has 18 residues. Germline CDR1 MDHEN, CDR2 SYDVKM. Here the CDR3 reads CASSLAGISLGGANVLTF. CDR3 DNA sequence: TGTGCCAGCAGTTTGGCAGGGATCTCGCTAGGTGGGGCCAACGTCCTGACTTTC.

The chain combines TRBV6-6 with TRBJ1-6, with unresolved D. The V gene's germline CDR1 is MNHNY and CDR2 SVGAGI (reference sequence). The CDR3 is made up of 14 amino acids. V was trimmed by 6 bases and J by 4 bases, leaving 10 bases between them. The CDR3 nucleotides are TGTGCCAGCAGCCTGGCGGGATATAATTCACCCCTCCACTTT. As protein: CASSLAGYNSPLHF.

This sequence joins TRBV30 and TRBJ1-4; no firm D call. Germline V CDR1 and CDR2: GTSNPN, SVGIG (reference sequence). V was cut by 2 bases and J by 7 bases, with 17 bases left in between. The CDR3 has 15 amino acids. CDR3 sequence (DNA): TGTGCCTGGAGTTGGGCCGTGAGGGAAGGTGAAAAACTGTTTTTT. Protein product: CAWSWAVREGEKLFF.

The J gene is TRBJ2-3, the V gene TRBV11-1; 8 bases fit TRBD2. Trimming removed 4 bases from V and 2 bases from J; junction bases left unmatched: 8. Germline V gives CDR1 SGHAT, CDR2 FQDESV (reference sequence). CDR3 length: 16 residues. DNA of the CDR3: TGTGCCAGCAGCTCTGGTGTAGCGGGGACCACAGATACGCAGTATTTT. The encoded protein is CASSSGVAGTTDTQYF.

This rearrangement joins TRBV9 to TRBJ2-3; D unclear. From germline, CDR1 is SGDLS and CDR2 YYNGEE. The CDR3 is 14 residues long. V lost 5 bases and J lost 1, with 11 bases in between. CDR3 sequence (DNA): TGTGCCAGCAGTGGTAGGTCTCGCACAGATACGCAGTATTTT. It translates to CASSGRSRTDTQYF.

This clone was counted once. V and J are TRBV5-1 and TRBJ1-1, with TRBD1 as a possible D gene (5 bases). Trimming removed 4 bases from V and 5 bases from J, with 15 bases in between. The CDR3 is 14 residues long. Germline CDR1 is SGHRS and CDR2 is YFSETQ. As DNA, the CDR3 is TGCGCCAGCAGCCAGGGCTTGTGGGGAACTGAAGCTTTCTTT. Translating gives CASSQGLWGTEAFF.

The rearrangement links TRBV7-8 to TRBJ2-7; D gene unclear. The CDR3 is 15 amino acids. V was trimmed by 5 bases and J by 8 bases, leaving 22 bases between them. Germline V gives CDR1 SGHVS, CDR2 FQNEAQ. CDR3 protein: CASSPSRAPLSQQYF. CDR3 sequence (DNA): TGTGCCAGCAGCCCCTCTCGGGCCCCACTAAGCCAGCAGTACTTC.

The genes are TRBV2 and TRBJ1-5; perhaps TRBD1 as D (5 bases). The CDR3 is 14 amino acids. Trimming cost V 5 bases and J 0 bases, with 8 bases left between them. The germline V gene has CDR1 SNHLY and CDR2 FYNNEI. In DNA, the CDR3 is TGTGCCAGCAGTATGGGGGTTAGCAATCAGCCCCAGCATTTT. This codes for CASSMGVSNQPQHF.

This clone was counted a few times. This chain uses TRBV7-3 with TRBJ2-1; 12 bases agree with TRBD2. The V gene end was trimmed by 1 base and the J gene end by 7 bases; junction bases not matched to a gene: 11. This CDR3 contains 18 residues. The germline CDR1 and CDR2 sequences are SGHTA and FQGTGA. In DNA form, the CDR3 reads TGTGCCAGCAGCTTAAATTCTCCCCTAGCGGGGGGGTCAAATGAGCAGTTCTTC. Translating it yields CASSLNSPLAGGSNEQFF. Full variable domain (outside the CDR3, taken from reference TRBV7-3 and TRBJ2-1): GAGVSQTPSNKVTEKGKYVELRCDPISGHTALYWYRQSLGQGPEFLIYFQGTGAADDSGLPNDRFFAVRPEGSVSTLKIQRTERGDSAVYLCASSLNSPLAGGSNEQFFGPGTRLTVL.

This chain links TRBV7-9 with TRBJ2-3; D might be TRBD2 (5 bases). The CDR3 covers 17 residues. Between the trimmed V and J ends, which lost 1 base and 1 base, there was a span of 15 bases. In germline, CDR1 is SEHNR, CDR2 FQNEAQ (reference sequence). CDR3 protein: CASSLESGPGGTDTQYF. CDR3 bases: TGTGCCAGCAGCTTAGAAAGTGGACCCGGGGGCACAGATACGCAGTATTTT.